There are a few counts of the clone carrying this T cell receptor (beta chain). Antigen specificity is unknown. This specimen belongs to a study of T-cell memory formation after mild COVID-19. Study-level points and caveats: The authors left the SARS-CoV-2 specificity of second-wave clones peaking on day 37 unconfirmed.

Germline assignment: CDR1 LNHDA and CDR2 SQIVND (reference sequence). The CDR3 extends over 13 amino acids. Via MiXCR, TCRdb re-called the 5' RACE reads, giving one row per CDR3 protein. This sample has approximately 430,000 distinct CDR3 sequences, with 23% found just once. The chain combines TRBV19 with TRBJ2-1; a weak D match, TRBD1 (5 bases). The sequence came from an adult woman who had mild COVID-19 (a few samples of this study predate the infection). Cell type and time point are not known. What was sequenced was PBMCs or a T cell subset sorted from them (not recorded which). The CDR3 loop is CSTADSPYNEQFF. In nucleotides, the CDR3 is TGTTCGACAGCCGATTCACCCTACAATGAGCAGTTCTTC.